The rows below give T cell receptor beta chains drawn from one sample of a study of neurological immune-mediated disorders. In TCRdb, the 5' RACE reads were re-called with MiXCR into one record per CDR3 protein. The sample has tens of thousands of distinct CDR3 sequences, 3% to 4.5% seen once. The specimen was PBMCs. These receptors all stem from a woman in her fifties or sixties with multiple sclerosis. CDR3s include the opening cysteine and the closing phenylalanine or tryptophan. A D gene is named only where the DNA matches it firmly. Where a row states a size, it is once, few, many or the class of an expanded clone; other rows omit it.

v_gene,d_gene,j_gene,abundance,CDR3nt,CDR3aa
TRBV7-6,NA,TRBJ2-1,many,TGTGCCAGCGCAATTCCCCCAAATGAGCAGTTCTTC,CASAIPPNEQFF
TRBV20-1,NA,TRBJ2-5,many,TGCAGTGCTGGAAAAGCGGGACAGCAACAAGAGACCCAGTACTTC,CSAGKAGQQQETQYF
TRBV20-1,NA,TRBJ1-2,many,TGCAGTGCTAGCATAAACGTGGATGGCTACACCTTC,CSASINVDGYTF
TRBV15,TRBD2,TRBJ2-2,many,TGTGCCACCAGCAGAGATCCCACTAGCGGGGGGGTCGCGAACACCGGGGAGCTGTTTTTT,CATSRDPTSGGVANTGELFF
TRBV20-1,TRBD1,TRBJ2-3,many,TGCAGTGCGTGGTTCTTGGGACAGGGGGCTGCAGATACGCAGTATTTT,CSAWFLGQGAADTQYF
TRBV18,TRBD1,TRBJ1-3,few,TGTGCCAGCTCACCGACAGGGTTGGACGGAAACACCATATATTTT,CASSPTGLDGNTIYF
TRBV4-2,NA,TRBJ2-7,many,TGTGCCAGCAGCCAAGATAAGGGCTCTACCGAGCAGTACTTC,CASSQDKGSTEQYF
TRBV20-1,TRBD1,TRBJ2-3,many,TGCAGTGCTAGAAGACAGGGTTTCGCAGATACGCAGTATTTT,CSARRQGFADTQYF
TRBV20-1,NA,TRBJ2-3,many,TGCAGTGCTAGTCTCCCTGGCACAGATACGCAGTATTTT,CSASLPGTDTQYF
TRBV5-5,TRBD1,TRBJ1-4,many,TGTGCCAGCAGCTTGACAGGGGGCGATGAAAAACTGTTTTTT,CASSLTGGDEKLFF
TRBV12-3/TRBV12-4,NA,TRBJ2-7,NA,TGTGCCAGCAGTTTGCAGGGGAGGAAAGCGCAGTACTTC,CASSLQGRKAQYF
TRBV5-1,NA,TRBJ1-1,many,TGCGCCAGCAGCTCGAACAATCAGGGCGACACTGAAGCTTTCTTT,CASSSNNQGDTEAFF
TRBV27,NA,TRBJ2-3,many,TGTGCCAGCAGTTCCCAGTCCGATACGCAGTATTTT,CASSSQSDTQYF
TRBV27,NA,TRBJ1-5,many,TGTGCCAGCAGTTTACGGCGGCCGACCTATCAGCCCCAGCATTTT,CASSLRRPTYQPQHF
TRBV12-3/TRBV12-4,NA,TRBJ1-5,many,TGTGCCAGCAGTTTAGGACAAGCTAGCAATCAGCCCCAGCATTTT,CASSLGQASNQPQHF
TRBV20-1,TRBD1,TRBJ1-5,many,TGCAGTGCTAGTAGTAGACAGGGTTTGAGCAATCAGCCCCAGCATTTT,CSASSRQGLSNQPQHF
TRBV14,NA,TRBJ2-7,many,TGTGCCAGCAGCCAAGACTTCGGCTACGAGCAGTACTTC,CASSQDFGYEQYF
TRBV6-2/TRBV6-3,TRBD1,TRBJ1-4,many,TGTGCCAGCAGTTACTCACCGTGGACAGGAGCAAATGAAAAACTGTTTTTT,CASSYSPWTGANEKLFF
TRBV12-3/TRBV12-4,TRBD2,TRBJ2-3,NA,TGTGCCAGCAGTTCAGCGAGGACTAGCGGAGATACGCAGTATTTT,CASSSARTSGDTQYF
TRBV21-1,NA,TRBJ2-1,many,TGTGCCAGCAGACAATTCAGGGTCCAGTTCTTC,CASRQFRVQFF
TRBV7-2,NA,TRBJ2-1,NA,TGTGCCAGCAGCTTAGAAGCGAACAATGAGCAGTTCTTC,CASSLEANNEQFF
TRBV7-6,TRBD1,TRBJ2-7,few,TGTGCCAGCAGCTTAGCCGGATGGACAGGAGGCGGCGAGCAGTACTTC,CASSLAGWTGGGEQYF
TRBV6-5,NA,TRBJ2-1,many,TGTGCCAGCATGGGATCCCCTGGGCAAGGCCAGGACAATGAGCAGTTCTTC,CASMGSPGQGQDNEQFF
TRBV15,NA,TRBJ2-7,many,TGTGCCACCAGCAGAGATACGGGGGTGAGCTCCTACGAGCAGTACTTC,CATSRDTGVSSYEQYF
TRBV3-1,TRBD1,TRBJ1-5,many,TGTGCCAGCAGCCAGGACAGGGGGACCCCCCAGCATTTT,CASSQDRGTPQHF
TRBV20-1,TRBD2,TRBJ2-2,many,TGCAGTGCCCCTAGCGGGGGTGCGAACACCGGGGAGCTGTTTTTT,CSAPSGGANTGELFF
TRBV3-1,TRBD1,TRBJ1-4,NA,TGTGCCAGCAGCCCGCCGGGACAGGGGAATGAAAAACTGTTTTTT,CASSPPGQGNEKLFF
TRBV5-8,NA,TRBJ2-7,NA,TGTGACAGCACCAAGAGGATCTACGAGCAGTACTTC,CDSTKRIYEQYF
TRBV11-2,NA,TRBJ2-1,many,TGTGCCAGCAGCTTAGTTGGACTCGGGGCCAATGAGCAGTTCTTC,CASSLVGLGANEQFF
TRBV9,NA,TRBJ2-3,many,TGTGCCAGCAGCGTGACCCCAGATACGCAGTATTTT,CASSVTPDTQYF
TRBV20-1,TRBD1,TRBJ2-2,many,TGCAGTGCCGATAACAGGGGAACCGGGGAGCTGTTTTTT,CSADNRGTGELFF
TRBV20-1,TRBD1,TRBJ2-2,many,TGCAGTGCTAGAGGATGGGACAGGCAAACCGGGGAGCTGTTTTTT,CSARGWDRQTGELFF
TRBV20-1,TRBD2,TRBJ2-1,many,TGCAGTGCCGCGGGGGGCCTCTGGGGGGATGAGCAGTTCTTC,CSAAGGLWGDEQFF
TRBV7-2,NA,TRBJ2-1,many,TGTGCCAGCAGCTTATTAAAAGGCTCAGAGCAGTTCTTC,CASSLLKGSEQFF
TRBV7-2,NA,TRBJ2-3,many,TGTGCCAGCAGCTTCCGGGGTGCAGATACGCAGTATTTT,CASSFRGADTQYF
TRBV7-7,TRBD1,TRBJ2-2,many,TGTGCTAGCAGCTTGGACAGGGCCGGGGAGCTGTTTTTT,CASSLDRAGELFF
TRBV5-6,NA,TRBJ2-7,many,TGTGCCAGCAGCTTTGGCCCAGTATACTACGAGCAGTACTTC,CASSFGPVYYEQYF
TRBV29-1,NA,TRBJ1-2,many,TGCAGCGCCGTCTCACAAGACAACCACTCCTATGGCTACACCTTC,CSAVSQDNHSYGYTF
TRBV18,NA,TRBJ1-2,NA,TGTGCCAGCTCACCAGTGGGGGACTATGGCTACACCTTC,CASSPVGDYGYTF
TRBV7-2,NA,TRBJ2-5,many,TGTGCCAGCTCCAAGACATGGCAAGAGACCCAGTACTTC,CASSKTWQETQYF
TRBV20-1,NA,TRBJ2-6,many,TGCAGTGCGGAACCCCCAGGGTACGGGGCCAACGTCCTGACTTTC,CSAEPPGYGANVLTF
TRBV11-2,NA,TRBJ2-1,many,TGTGCCAGCAGCTTAGACGGGAGCTCCTACAATGAGCAGTTCTTC,CASSLDGSSYNEQFF
TRBV3-1,TRBD2,TRBJ2-3,many,TGTGCCAGCAGCCAATATCCACGGGGGGGCACAGATACGCAGTATTTT,CASSQYPRGGTDTQYF
TRBV7-9,TRBD2,TRBJ2-7,many,TGTGCCAGCAGCTTGACTAGCGTCGAGCAGTACTTC,CASSLTSVEQYF
TRBV3-1,NA,TRBJ1-1,many,TGTGCCAGCAGCCATAACCCCAGTAACACTGAAGCTTTCTTT,CASSHNPSNTEAFF
TRBV5-1,NA,TRBJ1-1,many,TGCGCCAGCACCCACAGTACCCCCGCGGGGACTGAAGCTTTCTTT,CASTHSTPAGTEAFF
TRBV5-1,TRBD1,TRBJ1-5,many,TGCGCCAGCAGCGTTGGACAGGGGTACCAGCCCCAGCATTTT,CASSVGQGYQPQHF